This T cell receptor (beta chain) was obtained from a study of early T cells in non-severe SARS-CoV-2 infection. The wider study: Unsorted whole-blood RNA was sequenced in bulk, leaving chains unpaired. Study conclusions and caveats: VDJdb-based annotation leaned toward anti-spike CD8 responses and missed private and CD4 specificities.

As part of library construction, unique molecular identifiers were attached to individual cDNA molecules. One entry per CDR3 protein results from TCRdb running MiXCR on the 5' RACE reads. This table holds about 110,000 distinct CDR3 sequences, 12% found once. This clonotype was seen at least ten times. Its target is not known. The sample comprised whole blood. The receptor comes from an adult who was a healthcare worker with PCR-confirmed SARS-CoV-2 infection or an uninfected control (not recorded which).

The CDR3 here is CASSSHDSNQPQHF. In DNA form, the CDR3 reads TGTGCCAGCAGCTCCCATGATAGCAATCAGCCCCAGCATTTT. The chain recombines TRBV7-2 with TRBJ1-5; D remains unclear. Per germline, CDR1 SGHTA and CDR2 FQGNSA. The CDR3 runs to 14 residues. The germline V and J ends were trimmed by 4 bases and 0 bases, with 7 bases remaining between them.